These T cell receptor beta chains were read from a single sample in a study of response to subunit inactivated influenza vaccine. Each CDR3 protein gets one entry after TCRdb re-called the RT-PCR reads with MiXCR. The sample records hundreds of thousands of distinct CDR3 sequences, 12% to 15% being singletons. Source: PBMCs from blood, taken about 14 days before vaccination. The receptor set was obtained from a man aged 45-60 years who received an inactivated influenza vaccine. The CDR3 runs from the conserved cysteine through the conserved F or W. Fields, in order: V gene, clone size, J gene, CDR3 protein. Clone size is not always given. Where it is, it says once, few, many or a class for expanded clones.

V gene: TRBV4-3; clone size: many; J gene: TRBJ2-7; CDR3 protein: CASSLAAGGPSYEQYF
V gene: TRBV4-1; clone size: few; J gene: TRBJ1-2; CDR3 protein: CASSQDAGYGYTF
V gene: TRBV7-8; clone size: NA; J gene: TRBJ2-7; CDR3 protein: CASSLVVPSGRGEQYF
V gene: TRBV6-2/TRBV6-3; clone size: NA; J gene: TRBJ2-1; CDR3 protein: CASSILAGGYNEQFF
V gene: TRBV20-1; clone size: NA; J gene: TRBJ2-3; CDR3 protein: CSAARTGSTDTQYF
V gene: TRBV29-1; clone size: many; J gene: TRBJ1-4; CDR3 protein: CSAIRGGGVREKLFF
V gene: TRBV3-1; clone size: few; J gene: TRBJ1-1; CDR3 protein: CASRDSGHTEAFF
V gene: TRBV7-2; clone size: few; J gene: TRBJ2-7; CDR3 protein: CASSLGLAFSYEQYF
V gene: TRBV27; clone size: NA; J gene: TRBJ2-7; CDR3 protein: CASSLRPAETVFYEQYF
V gene: TRBV21-1; clone size: few; J gene: TRBJ2-5; CDR3 protein: CASSKEERGGRETQYF
V gene: TRBV2; clone size: NA; J gene: TRBJ2-7; CDR3 protein: CASSWTPQEQYF
V gene: TRBV7-9; clone size: NA; J gene: TRBJ1-2; CDR3 protein: CASSPTQDTFYGYTF
V gene: TRBV20-1; clone size: few; J gene: TRBJ2-6; CDR3 protein: CSASGPRGQGHTGANVLTF
V gene: TRBV3-1; clone size: few; J gene: TRBJ2-7; CDR3 protein: CASSSGISYYEQYF
V gene: TRBV7-9; clone size: NA; J gene: TRBJ2-1; CDR3 protein: CASSFVVNNEQFF
V gene: TRBV27; clone size: NA; J gene: TRBJ2-7; CDR3 protein: CASKDSSGSSYEQYF